These 19 T cell receptor beta chains were all obtained from the same sample, sequenced in a study of T cell responses to AZD1222 COVID-19 vaccine. TCRdb's table, derived via immunoSEQ multiplex PCR, lists solely in-frame clones and lacks some. This sample has about 140,000 clones, with 75% to 90% found just once. Specimen: peripheral blood, collected on day 0 of AZD1222 vaccination. Every receptor here comes from an adult in good health.

The chain joins TRBV19 to TRBJ2-3; 10 bases match TRBD2. Trimming cost V 3 bases and J 0 bases; bases outside gene matches: 6. The CDR3 is made up of 17 amino acids. Germline CDR1 and CDR2: LNHDA and SQIVND (reference sequence). The CDR3 spells CASSIRLAGVSTDTQYF. The CDR3 DNA is TGTGCCAGTAGTATCCGCCTAGCGGGGGTCAGCACAGATACGCAGTATTTT.

The J gene is TRBJ2-5, the V gene TRBV6-5, with unresolved D. The germline V gene encodes CDR1 MNHEY and CDR2 SVGAGI. Trimming removed 11 bases from V and 3 bases from J, with 16 bases in between. The CDR3 runs to 13 residues. As DNA, the CDR3 is TGTGCCGGACGGAAGGCTGGGGAAGAGACCCAGTACTTC. Protein product: CAGRKAGEETQYF.

This chain uses TRBV9 with TRBJ1-2, with TRBD1 as a possible D gene (6 bases). V was clipped by 0 bases and J by 4 bases, with 13 bases between them. Germline V gives CDR1 SGDLS, CDR2 YYNGEE. This CDR3 region has 15 residues. CDR3 bases: TGTGCCAGCAGCGTAGGCGGGGGCGGAAGCTATGGCTACACCTTC. Protein product: CASSVGGGGSYGYTF.

V and J are TRBV6-5 and TRBJ1-1; no reliable D call. V shed 2 bases and J shed 1 base, with 11 bases lying between them. Per the germline V gene, CDR1 is MNHEY and CDR2 is SVGAGI. This CDR3 is built from 15 residues. CDR3 in DNA: TGTGCCAGCAGTTACGAAGGGAGACAGAACACTGAAGCTTTCTTT. The encoded protein is CASSYEGRQNTEAFF.

CDR3 residues: CASSSSGTPSYEQYF. DNA for the CDR3: TGTGCCAGCAGTTCATCCGGGACGCCTTCCTACGAGCAGTACTTC. The rearrangement uses TRBV27 and TRBJ2-7; D tentatively reads TRBD1 or TRBD2 (5 bases each). The V gene's germline CDR1 is MNHEY and CDR2 SMNVEV (reference sequence). V lost 4 bases, J lost 1 base, and 14 bases lay in between. The CDR3 totals 15 residues.

The chain carries TRBV30 and TRBJ1-2; TRBD1 might be the D (5 bases). The germline gives CDR1 GTSNPN, CDR2 SVGIG (reference sequence). The ends were cut back, 5 bases at V and 14 bases at J, with 18 bases in the middle. The CDR3 has 11 amino acids. CDR3 nucleotide sequence: TGTGCCTGGGCGCTTCGACCCCCAGGGACCTTC. Its translation: CAWALRPPGTF.

The chain combines TRBV11-2 with TRBJ2-7, with 10 bases that match TRBD2. Germline V CDR1 and CDR2: SGHAT, FQNNGV. The CDR3 runs 14 residues. Trimming removed 4 bases from V and 4 bases from J; junction bases left unmatched: 4. The CDR3 nucleotides are TGTGCCAGCAGCTATGCGACTAGCGGGTACGAGCAGTACTTC. Its protein is CASSYATSGYEQYF.

This clone was picked up one time. The chain links TRBV5-5 to TRBJ1-6, with D perhaps TRBD1 (5 bases). The CDR3 totals 17 residues. Looked up from germline, CDR1 is SGHKS and CDR2 is YYEKEE (reference sequence). Trimming stripped 0 bases from V and 8 bases from J, with 18 bases between. CDR3 amino acids: CASSLDPNQGSDSPLHF. DNA of the CDR3: TGTGCCAGCAGCTTGGATCCGAACCAGGGTAGTGATTCACCCCTCCACTTT.

This clone has only one observation. V usage is TRBV7-9 and J usage is TRBJ1-3; a possible D gene is TRBD1 (5 bases). This CDR3 spans 15 amino acids. V shed 6 bases and J shed 0 bases, with 12 bases lying between them. CDR1 and CDR2 (germline): SEHNR, FQNEAQ (reference sequence). As DNA, the CDR3 is TGTGCCAGCAGGAACGGGGCAAGCTCTGGAAACACCATATATTTT. Protein: CASRNGASSGNTIYF.

This sequence joins TRBV9 and TRBJ2-5; 9 bases are shared with TRBD1. The length of the CDR3 is 16 residues. Germline V lookup: CDR1 SGDLS, CDR2 YYNGEE. J was trimmed by 0 bases and V by 4 bases; bases with no gene match: 7. This CDR3 is CASSPLGQGHQETQYF. The CDR3 bases are TGTGCCAGCAGCCCTCTCGGACAGGGGCACCAAGAGACCCAGTACTTC.

The J gene is TRBJ2-1, the V gene TRBV5-4; TRBD1 aligns across 10 bases. With 4 bases clipped from V and 1 base from J, the junction kept 8 bases outside the gene matches. This CDR3 is 17 amino acids long. Germline V gene data show CDR1 as SGHNT and CDR2 as YYREEE (reference sequence). CDR3: CASSPDRGIRSYNEQFF. The CDR3 DNA reads as TGTGCCAGCAGCCCGGACAGGGGGATAAGATCCTACAATGAGCAGTTCTTC.

The chain joins TRBV6-5 to TRBJ1-6, with 10 bases fitting TRBD1. The CDR3 is 13 residues long. V lost 8 bases and J lost 6; bases outside the gene matches: 1. Germline CDR1 and CDR2: MNHEY and SVGAGI. The CDR3 region is CASWDRGNSPLHF. As DNA, the CDR3 is TGTGCCAGCTGGGACAGGGGTAATTCACCCCTCCACTTT.

This clone came up once. V gene TRBV5-1 combines with J gene TRBJ1-2, with D hard to call. V was trimmed by 0 bases and J by 7 bases, leaving 7 bases between them. Looked up from germline, CDR1 is SGHRS and CDR2 is YFSETQ. This CDR3 contains 12 residues. The chain's CDR3 is CASSLGTAGYTF. In nucleotides, the CDR3 is TGCGCCAGCAGCTTGGGGACCGCTGGCTACACCTTC. The complete variable domain, with remaining parts taken from reference TRBV5-1 and TRBJ1-2, reads KAGVTQTPRYLIKTRGQQVTLSCSPISGHRSVSWYQQTPGQGLQFLFEYFSETQRNKGNFPGRFSGRQFSNSRSEMNVSTLELGDSALYLCASSLGTAGYTFGSGTRLTVV.

The CDR3 region is CASSPNTQYF. The DNA of the CDR3 is TGTGCCAGCAGTCCAAACACGCAGTATTTT. This chain joins TRBV12-3 or TRBV12-4 and TRBJ2-3, with D unclear. This CDR3 is built from 10 residues. The V end lost 5 bases, the J end lost 9 bases, and 6 bases lay between the germline ends.

V usage is TRBV20-1 and J usage is TRBJ2-1; tentative D call: TRBD2 (6 bases). Trimming cost V 0 bases and J 15 bases, with 12 bases left between them. The CDR3 spans 11 residues. Per the germline V gene, CDR1 is DFQATT and CDR2 is SNEGSKA (reference sequence). Here the CDR3 DNA reads TGCAGTGCTAGAGATCTAGGGAGGCGGTTCTTC. The encoded protein is CSARDLGRRFF.

This clone has at least ten counts. The V call is TRBV15, the J call TRBJ2-7; no reliable D call. The CDR3 has 15 residues. The germline V gene has CDR1 LNHNV and CDR2 YYDKDF (reference sequence). V dropped 2 bases and J dropped 7 bases, with 18 bases sitting between them. The CDR3 loop is CATSRPRTEPGEQYF. In DNA form, the CDR3 reads TGTGCCACCAGCAGACCCCGGACGGAACCTGGAGAGCAGTACTTC. Together with reference TRBV15 and TRBJ2-7, the CDR3 gives the full variable domain: DAMVIQNPRYQVTQFGKPVTLSCSQTLNHNVMYWYQQKSSQAPKLLFHYYDKDFNNEADTPDNFQSRRPNTSFCFLDIRSPGLGDTAMYLCATSRPRTEPGEQYFGPGTRLTVT.

With regard to this clone: The junction does not match germline at one end; this may be a read error. The chain combines TRBV4-1 with TRBJ1-1; tentative D call: TRBD1 (5 bases). This CDR3 is built from 12 residues. In germline, CDR1 is MGHRA, CDR2 YSYEKL. CDR3 residues: CASSHASGTELF. CDR3 DNA sequence: TGCGCCAGCAGCCATGCTTCCGGGACCGAGTTATTT.

The V gene is TRBV6-1, the J gene TRBJ1-1; TRBD1 might be the D (5 bases). V was shortened by 2 bases and J by 1 base, with 14 bases between the two germline ends. From germline, CDR1 is MNHNS and CDR2 SASEGT. The CDR3 extends over 16 amino acids. This chain's CDR3 is CASSEFSGQGNTEAFF. The DNA for the CDR3 is TGTGCCAGCAGTGAATTTAGCGGACAAGGGAACACTGAAGCTTTCTTT.

V and J are TRBV30 and TRBJ1-5; possibly TRBD1 for D (5 bases). Trimming cost V 2 bases and J 9 bases, with 11 bases left between them. CDR1 is GTSNPN, CDR2 SVGIG, per germline (reference sequence). The CDR3 covers 12 residues. The CDR3 here is CAWSRGVRPQHF. The CDR3, as DNA: TGTGCCTGGAGTCGGGGGGTTCGGCCCCAGCATTTT. The whole variable domain, remainder taken from reference TRBV30 and TRBJ1-5, is SQTIHQWPATLVQPVGSPLSLECTVEGTSNPNLYWYRQAAGRGLQLLFYSVGIGQISSEVPQNLSASRPQDRQFILSSKKLLLSDSGFYLCAWSRGVRPQHFGDGTRLSIL.